Listed here are 26 T cell receptor beta chains from one sample, sequenced in a study of CD4 T cells in relation to SARS-CoV-2 and coronaviruses. These receptors lack a known antigen. CD4+ T cells from unexposed donors were obtained before the COVID-19 pandemic (2011-2018). The cells were cultured for under 13 days before CD4+ T cells were isolated. Profiled with immunoSEQ multiplex PCR; TCRdb holds only in-frame clones, not every one. Among more than 25,000 clones listed, 76% were seen once. The sequencing sample was made of CD4+ T cells from PBMCs, cultured in vitro. The receptors were gathered from a human donor in good health.

The rearrangement uses TRBV6-1 and TRBJ1-2; possibly TRBD1 for D (6 bases). V lost 3 bases, J lost 8 bases, and 13 bases lay in between. The CDR3 consists of 13 residues. Germline V CDR1 and CDR2: MNHNS, SASEGT. In DNA, the CDR3 is TGTGCCAGCAGTGACCCAAACAGGGACGGCTACACCTTC. Protein sequence: CASSDPNRDGYTF.

V usage is TRBV5-3 and J usage is TRBJ2-7; 9 bases match TRBD2. TRBV5-3 is recorded as an ORF, its role being uncertain. Germline trimming cut 2 bases from V and 5 bases from J; bases unmatched to any gene: 8. CDR3 length: 15 amino acids. In DNA form, the CDR3 reads TGTGCCAGAAGCTTCACGGCGGGAGGGCCTAACGAGCAGTACTTC. This sequence encodes CARSFTAGGPNEQYF.

The chain links TRBV30 to TRBJ2-3; unclear D gene. The CDR3 length is 12 residues. Germline lookup yields CDR1 GTSNPN and CDR2 SVGIG (reference sequence). The V gene lost 4 bases and the J gene lost 1 base, with 6 bases spanning the gap. The CDR3 sequence: CAWTSGTDTQYF. The CDR3 nucleotides are TGTGCCTGGACCTCAGGCACAGATACGCAGTATTTT.

The chain links TRBV12-3 or TRBV12-4 to TRBJ1-1; D is undetermined. The V end was cut by 2 bases, the J end by 6 bases, with 10 bases between. This CDR3 contains 13 residues. CDR3 protein: CASSLSGFAEAFF. The CDR3 bases are TGTGCCAGCAGTTTATCTGGGTTCGCTGAAGCTTTCTTT.

This clone was observed once. V and J are TRBV19 and TRBJ1-1; 7 nucleotides match TRBD1. The length of the CDR3 is 14 residues. V shed 3 bases, J shed 4 bases, and the junction held 5 bases outside the gene matches. Germline CDR1 LNHDA, CDR2 SQIVND (reference sequence). CDR3 protein: CASSIPGGFTEAFF. CDR3 nucleotide sequence: TGTGCCAGTAGTATTCCAGGGGGTTTCACTGAAGCTTTCTTT.

The CDR3: CASSYLGLAGYNEQFF. CDR3 coding DNA: TGTGCCAGCAGTTACCTGGGACTAGCGGGTTACAATGAGCAGTTCTTC. The rearrangement joins TRBV6-2 or TRBV6-3 to TRBJ2-1, with TRBD2 matching 12 bases. CDR3 length: 16 amino acids. The V gene end was trimmed by 2 bases and the J gene end by 4 bases; junction bases not matched to a gene: 3. The germline gives CDR1 MNHEY, CDR2 SVGEGT.

The J gene is TRBJ1-1, the V gene TRBV12-5; no firm D call. V lost 6 bases to trimming and J lost 5 bases, with 13 bases between them. Per the germline V gene, CDR1 is LGHNT and CDR2 is FRNRAP. This CDR3 is built from 13 residues. DNA for the CDR3: TGTGCTAGTGGCGCGGAAACTGGGACTGAAGCTTTCTTT. This sequence encodes CASGAETGTEAFF.

This clone showed up just a few times. The chain links TRBV5-5 to TRBJ2-2; no clear D. V dropped 5 bases and J dropped 7 bases, with 18 bases sitting between them. CDR3 length equals 15 residues. Germline CDR1 and CDR2: SGHKS and YYEKEE (reference sequence). In DNA, the CDR3 is TGTGCCAGCAGTCCGACCCCAGACGACGTCGGGGAGCTGTTTTTT. Translating gives CASSPTPDDVGELFF.

The V gene is TRBV7-2, the J gene TRBJ2-4, with TRBD2 identical over 9 bases. J was trimmed by 0 bases and V by 5 bases; bases with no gene match: 11. CDR3 length: 18 residues. Germline assignment: CDR1 SGHTA and CDR2 FQGNSA. The CDR3 DNA reads as TGTGCCAGCAGCCTCCTCGGGGAGCGGGGGGTAGCCAAAAACATTCAGTACTTC. Encoded protein: CASSLLGERGVAKNIQYF.

The CDR3 sequence: CASSKLAGRRASTDTQYF. CDR3 DNA sequence: TGTGCCAGCAGCAAACTAGCGGGACGTCGAGCTAGCACAGATACGCAGTATTTT. The V and J genes are TRBV21-1 and TRBJ2-3; the D call of TRBD2 is as the table states it, not checked on the DNA. TRBV21-1 is described as a pseudogene. The CDR3 extends over 18 amino acids.

This clone was detected only a few times. The genes are TRBV27 and TRBJ1-1; TRBD1 aligns across 7 bases. Trimming took 4 bases from V and 5 from J; bases not matched to a gene: 13. Germline V gives CDR1 MNHEY, CDR2 SMNVEV (reference sequence). The CDR3 has 16 residues. Written as DNA, the CDR3 is TGTGCCAGCAGTTCTGGGACAGCATCGATGACGACTGAAGCTTTCTTT. Amino acids: CASSSGTASMTTEAFF.

CDR3: CASSFAGGVPREQFF. The CDR3, as DNA: TGTGCCAGCAGCTTTGCGGGAGGGGTCCCACGGGAGCAGTTCTTC. The rearrangement links TRBV7-9 to TRBJ2-1; the match to TRBD2 covers 9 bases. This CDR3 is 15 amino acids long. Trimming cost V 3 bases and J 10 bases; bases outside gene matches: 10. Germline values: CDR1 SEHNR, CDR2 FQNEAQ (reference sequence).

The chain is built from TRBV18 and TRBJ2-1; 11 positions agree with TRBD2. Germline V gene sequence: CDR1 KGHSH, CDR2 LQKENI. V lost 4 bases and J lost 5; bases outside the gene matches: 7. This CDR3 is 16 amino acids long. For the CDR3, the DNA is TGTGCCAGCTCACTTCGACTAGCGGGATTTGACAATGAGCAGTTCTTC. This codes for CASSLRLAGFDNEQFF.

This clone turned up a few times. The rearrangement links TRBV24-1 to TRBJ2-2; either TRBD1 or TRBD2 may supply D (6 bases each). This CDR3 has 16 amino acids. V was trimmed by 4 bases and J by 4 bases, leaving 15 bases between them. Germline values: CDR1 KGHDR, CDR2 SFDVKD. The CDR3 region has the DNA TGTGCCACCAGTGACAGGAGGGGGACGGGCACCGGGGAGCTGTTTTTT. Its protein product is CATSDRRGTGTGELFF.

The V gene is TRBV11-2, the J gene TRBJ1-3; no reliable D call. This CDR3 has 12 amino acids. V lost 1 base, J lost 2 bases, and 0 bases lay in between. Germline CDR1 is SGHAT and CDR2 is FQNNGV. CDR3 sequence reads: CASSLAGNTIYF. CDR3 sequence (DNA): TGTGCCAGCAGCTTAGCTGGAAACACCATATATTTT.

This chain joins TRBV5-1 and TRBJ2-1; tentative D call: TRBD2 (6 bases). In germline, CDR1 is SGHRS, CDR2 YFSETQ. V lost 0 bases, J lost 0 bases, and 16 bases lay in between. The CDR3 has 18 amino acids. The CDR3 loop reads CASSLGGGLRFSYNEQFF. The DNA of the CDR3 is TGCGCCAGCAGCTTGGGCGGAGGACTACGATTCTCCTACAATGAGCAGTTCTTC.

This clone was counted only a few times. The gene calls are TRBV30 and TRBJ2-5; D possibly corresponds to TRBD2 (5 bases). Per germline, CDR1 GTSNPN and CDR2 SVGIG (reference sequence). There are 12 residues in the CDR3. For the CDR3, the DNA is TGTGACGAGAGTGGTGGGAGAGAGACCCAGTACTTC. Translated, it gives CDESGGRETQYF.

V is TRBV7-9 and J is TRBJ1-4; D gene unclear. V was cut by 1 base and J by 0 bases, with 12 bases left in between. The CDR3 runs 17 residues. Germline V lookup: CDR1 SEHNR, CDR2 FQNEAQ (reference sequence). The CDR3 protein is CASSLDDWVATNEKLFF. In DNA, the CDR3 is TGTGCCAGCAGCTTAGATGATTGGGTTGCAACTAATGAAAAACTGTTTTTT.

The rearrangement uses TRBV6-4 and TRBJ1-5; D not certain. Germline CDR1 is MRHNA and CDR2 is SNTAGT. There are 13 residues in the CDR3. V lost 3 bases to trimming and J lost 1 base, with 4 bases between them. CDR3 amino acids: CASSEESNQPQHF. The CDR3 coding sequence is TGTGCCAGCAGTGAAGAGAGCAATCAGCCCCAGCATTTT.

The chain uses TRBV5-1 and TRBJ2-7, with D hard to call. Trimming stripped 0 bases from V and 0 bases from J, with 7 bases between. The CDR3 is made up of 14 amino acids. Per germline, CDR1 SGHRS and CDR2 YFSETQ. CDR3 coding DNA: TGCGCCAGCAGCTTGGGTCCAGGCTCCTACGAGCAGTACTTC. It translates to CASSLGPGSYEQYF.

This chain joins TRBV9 and TRBJ2-1, with TRBD2 identical over 8 bases. The CDR3 has 15 amino acids. Germline V gene sequence: CDR1 SGDLS, CDR2 YYNGEE. V gave up 5 bases and J gave up 7 bases; unmatched junction bases: 11. Here the CDR3 DNA reads TGTGCCAGCAGTCCTGCAGCGGGAGTTGGTAATGAGCAGTTCTTC. Protein product: CASSPAAGVGNEQFF. Using reference TRBV9 and TRBJ2-1 for the parts outside the CDR3, the full variable domain is DSGVTQTPKHLITATGQRVTLRCSPRSGDLSVYWYQQSLDQGLQFLIQYYNGEERAKGNILERFSAQQFPDLHSELNLSSLELGDSALYFCASSPAAGVGNEQFFGPGTRLTVL.

This chain uses TRBV5-1 with TRBJ2-5; 8 nucleotides agree with TRBD1. The J segment lost 5 bases and the V segment lost 0 bases, leaving 9 bases of the junction unmatched. CDR1 is SGHRS, CDR2 YFSETQ, per germline. The CDR3 is made up of 16 amino acids. The CDR3 DNA sequence: TGCGCCAGCAGCTTGGGGGCAGGGGGCATTTGGGAGACCCAGTACTTC. Protein product: CASSLGAGGIWETQYF. Supplemented by reference TRBV5-1 and TRBJ2-5, the full variable domain reads KAGVTQTPRYLIKTRGQQVTLSCSPISGHRSVSWYQQTPGQGLQFLFEYFSETQRNKGNFPGRFSGRQFSNSRSEMNVSTLELGDSALYLCASSLGAGGIWETQYFGPGTRLLVL.

This chain joins TRBV18 and TRBJ2-3; tentatively, D is TRBD2 (6 bases). CDR1 KGHSH and CDR2 LQKENI come from the germline V gene. V was pared by 3 bases and J by 3 bases, with 13 bases between. This CDR3 has 15 amino acids. The CDR3 DNA follows: TGTGCCAGCTCACCCCAGGGCGGGGCGACAGATACGCAGTATTTT. This encodes CASSPQGGATDTQYF.

This sequence joins TRBV4-3 and TRBJ2-1; 7 positions match TRBD2. CDR1 and CDR2 (germline): LGHNA, YSLEER. With 0 bases clipped from V and 8 bases from J, the junction kept 4 bases outside the gene matches. This CDR3 is 14 amino acids long. The CDR3 DNA sequence: TGCGCCAGCAGCCAAGAGGCGGGAGTTCATGAGCAGTTCTTC. Amino acid sequence: CASSQEAGVHEQFF.

This clone appeared a few times. This chain connects TRBV11-3 to TRBJ2-1; D possibly corresponds to TRBD2 (7 bases). V lost 4 bases and J lost 4, with 11 bases in between. The germline CDR1 and CDR2 sequences are SGHNT and YENEEA. This CDR3 is 14 amino acids long. CDR3 sequence: CASSSGGGYNEQFF. The CDR3 DNA follows: TGTGCCAGCAGCTCGGGGGGCGGGTACAATGAGCAGTTCTTC.

This clone was detected only a few times. The chain has TRBV5-4 and TRBJ1-2; D possibly corresponds to TRBD1 (6 bases). Germline V lookup: CDR1 SGHNT, CDR2 YYREEE (reference sequence). The V end was cut by 3 bases, the J end by 5 bases, with 14 bases between. The CDR3 has 14 residues. CDR3 amino acids: CASSSPGGGYGYTF. The CDR3 nucleotides are TGTGCCAGCAGCTCCCCCGGAGGGGGGTATGGCTACACCTTC. Full variable domain (outside the CDR3, taken from reference TRBV5-4 and TRBJ1-2): ETGVTQSPTHLIKTRGQQVTLRCSSQSGHNTVSWYQQALGQGPQFIFQYYREEENGRGNFPPRFSGLQFPNYSSELNVNALELDDSALYLCASSSPGGGYGYTFGSGTRLTVV.